The 8 T cell receptor beta chains below all came from one sample that was sequenced in a study of esophageal squamous cell carcinoma under preoperative chemotherapy. TCRdb processed the PCR reads anew with MiXCR; each CDR3 protein has one entry. Seen here are around 34,000 distinct CDR3 sequences, around 49% observed once, and the top ten hold around 23%. Time point meaning: after preoperative PTX-NDP chemotherapy. This sample was taken from a patient given preoperative chemotherapy. Receptor source: a human donor with esophageal squamous cell carcinoma. The donor label of this sample is uncertain.

This sequence joins TRBV7-2 and TRBJ2-5, with TRBD2 identical over 12 bases. The junction had 9 bases not matched to a gene; V was cut back by 4 bases and J by 9 bases. The CDR3 has 15 residues. Per germline, CDR1 SGHTA and CDR2 FQGNSA. DNA of the CDR3: TGTGCCAGCAGCTCACGGACTAGCGGGGTTCGGGCCCAGTACTTC. This encodes CASSSRTSGVRAQYF.

This chain joins TRBV27 and TRBJ2-1, with 14 bases that match TRBD2. The V gene's germline CDR1 is MNHEY and CDR2 SMNVEV (reference sequence). J was trimmed by 7 bases and V by 4 bases; bases with no gene match: 6. CDR3 length: 16 residues. The CDR3 DNA is TGTGCCAGCAGTTCGAGACTAGCGGGGGGGGCGAATGAGCAGTTCTTC. This codes for CASSSRLAGGANEQFF.

V and J are TRBV5-6 and TRBJ2-3; D is unresolved. The J call may be in error: the DNA end matches TRBJ2-7 better. The CDR3 is made up of 15 amino acids. The germline V gene has CDR1 SGHDT and CDR2 YYEEEE. Written as DNA, the CDR3 is TGTGCCAGCAGCCTGTTGGGCCCGAGCACCTACGAGCAGTACTTC. Translated, it gives CASSLLGPSTYEQYF.

Concerning this clonotype: Sequence at one end of the junction differs from germline and may be a read error. This chain links TRBV7-2 with TRBJ2-5; 10 positions match TRBD2. The CDR3 contains 17 residues. Germline V gene sequence: CDR1 SGHTA, CDR2 FQGNSA. The CDR3: CASSLIERGGPTETLSF. The CDR3 region has the DNA TGTGCCAGCAGCTTAATCGAGCGGGGGGGCCCCACAGAGACCCTGTCTTTC.

This clonotype was observed many times. The chain carries TRBV11-2 and TRBJ2-1; no definite D call. Germline CDR1 and CDR2: SGHAT and FQNNGV. The CDR3 totals 15 residues. The ends were cut back, 1 base at V and 1 base at J, with 8 bases in the middle. CDR3 region: CASSLGQVSYNEQFF. In DNA, the CDR3 is TGTGCCAGCAGCTTAGGGCAGGTTTCCTACAATGAGCAGTTCTTC.

The V and J genes are TRBV7-9 and TRBJ2-1; 11 bases are shared with TRBD2. Germline CDR1 is SEHNR and CDR2 is FQNEAQ (reference sequence). The trim removed 5 bases at V and 5 bases at J, leaving 8 bases unmatched. This CDR3 is built from 16 residues. CDR3 in amino acids: CASSPRTSGYDNEQFF. In DNA, the CDR3 is TGTGCCAGCAGCCCCAGGACTAGCGGGTACGACAATGAGCAGTTCTTC.

This sequence joins TRBV7-8 and TRBJ2-3; TRBD2 agrees at 7 bases. Trimming cost V 5 bases and J 6 bases; bases outside gene matches: 14. CDR1 and CDR2 from the germline V gene are SGHVS and FQNEAQ. CDR3 length: 16 amino acids. CDR3 protein: CASSDLGGGPSDTQYF. In nucleotides, the CDR3 is TGTGCCAGCAGCGACCTGGGGGGGGGACCCAGTGATACGCAGTATTTT.

A few counts support this clonotype. The gene calls are TRBV6-2 or TRBV6-3 and TRBJ1-1, with 7 bases identical to TRBD1. This CDR3 region has 13 residues. Germline assignment: CDR1 MNHEY and CDR2 SVGEGT. Trimming at V came to 6 bases and at J to 3 bases, leaving 4 bases not matched to a gene. CDR3 region: CASSATGYTEAFF. CDR3 nucleotide sequence: TGTGCCAGCAGCGCGACAGGGTACACTGAAGCTTTCTTT.